This T cell receptor beta chain was obtained from a study of vaccination and CD4 T cells after COVID-19. Study at large: The makeup of the convalescents was six males and four females, two of them Hispanic. Two mRNA vaccine doses were given, either BNT162b2 or mRNA-1273.

The Oncomine TCR Beta short-read assay generated sequence data from the DNA of cultured CD4+ T cells. TCRdb used MiXCR to reprocess the PCR reads, holding one entry per CDR3 protein. The sample contains roughly 18,000 distinct CDR3 sequences, about 39% of which appear only once. Indicated treatment: 10-day PBMC culture with coronavirus spike peptide pools or control peptides (ViraFEST assay). For ViraFEST, peptide pools expanded antigen-specific T cells, after which the TCRs were sequenced. Half the medium was exchanged for fresh IL-2 medium on days 3 and 7. J lost 6 bases, V lost 3 bases, and 7 bases had no gene match. Germline-derived CDR1 and CDR2 are DFQATT and SNEGSKA (reference sequence). CDR3 length: 13 residues. For this clonotype: Its specificity is unknown.

The source was CD4+ T cells from blood, cultured in vitro, collected after SARS-CoV-2 vaccination. This sequence joins TRBV20-1 and TRBJ1-2; 7 nucleotides align to TRBD1. The origin of this receptor is a human donor who had recovered from COVID-19. CDR3 region: CSASIGQANGYTF. The CDR3 DNA sequence: TGCAGTGCTAGTATAGGACAGGCAAATGGCTACACCTTC.